Shown below are 25 T cell receptor beta chains from a single sample sequenced in a study of shared clonotypes between healthy human individuals. Sequenced by immunoSEQ multiplex PCR; TCRdb stores in-frame clones only, minus some. This table has 2 million to 2.5 million clones, approximately 95% appearing once. Sequencing was carried out using naive CD4+ T cells sorted from blood. Subset specified: CD45RA+ positively selected. The receptors derive from a man younger than 30 in good health.

The chain recombines TRBV10-3 with TRBJ1-1, with 9 positions matching TRBD1. CDR1 and CDR2 from the germline V gene are ENHRY and SYGVKD. Trimming took 5 bases from V and 0 from J; bases not matched to a gene: 4. The CDR3 extends over 15 amino acids. The CDR3 spells CAISPGTGMNTEAFF. The CDR3, as DNA: TGTGCCATCAGTCCCGGGACAGGGATGAACACTGAAGCTTTCTTT.

The chain is built from TRBV18 and TRBJ1-2; D uncertain. V was shortened by 3 bases and J by 6 bases, with 11 bases between the two germline ends. Germline V gene data show CDR1 as KGHSH and CDR2 as LQKENI. The CDR3 has 13 residues. The CDR3 loop reads CASSPGLQNGYTF. CDR3 in DNA: TGTGCCAGCTCACCCGGGTTACAAAATGGCTACACCTTC.

This clone was observed a handful of times. The chain combines TRBV19 with TRBJ2-2; 11 nucleotides align to TRBD2. Trimming took 7 bases from V and 2 from J; bases not matched to a gene: 3. From germline, CDR1 is LNHDA and CDR2 SQIVND (reference sequence). The CDR3 loop spans 15 amino acids. CDR3 DNA sequence: TGTGCCAGTACGGGGACTAGCGGTAACACCGGGGAGCTGTTTTTT. Encoded protein: CASTGTSGNTGELFF.

This clone was detected only a few times. The gene calls are TRBV11-2 and TRBJ1-1; a weak D match, TRBD1 (6 bases). The germline V gene has CDR1 SGHAT and CDR2 FQNNGV. Trimming took off 7 bases at V and 4 bases at J, with 13 bases between the two ends. This CDR3 is 13 amino acids long. For the CDR3, the DNA is TGTGCCAGCAACTGGGGGGGCATCACTGAAGCTTTCTTT. As protein: CASNWGGITEAFF.

The chain joins TRBV7-2 to TRBJ2-1; D remains ambiguous. The ends were cut back, 1 base at V and 2 bases at J, with 6 bases in the middle. Germline assignment: CDR1 SGHTA and CDR2 FQGNSA. This CDR3 is built from 14 residues. CDR3 in DNA: TGTGCCAGCAGCTTAGTAGAGGCCTACAATGAGCAGTTCTTC. As protein: CASSLVEAYNEQFF.

J is TRBJ2-2 and V is TRBV5-1, with D perhaps matching TRBD1 (6 bases). Germline assignment: CDR1 SGHRS and CDR2 YFSETQ. The CDR3 consists of 16 residues. Trimming removed 6 bases at V and 3 bases at J, with 18 bases between. The CDR3 reads CASTSVAGADTGELFF. In DNA form, the CDR3 reads TGCGCCAGCACCTCGGTGGCAGGGGCCGACACCGGGGAGCTGTTTTTT.

V gene TRBV11-2 combines with J gene TRBJ2-7; 8 positions match TRBD2. The J segment lost 1 base and the V segment lost 5 bases, leaving 7 bases of the junction unmatched. The CDR3 covers 15 residues. Germline values: CDR1 SGHAT, CDR2 FQNNGV. Here the CDR3 reads CASSQTGGASYEQYF. The DNA for the CDR3 is TGTGCCAGCAGCCAGACGGGGGGGGCGTCCTACGAGCAGTACTTC.

V gene TRBV4-1 combines with J gene TRBJ2-3, with D uncertain. V was clipped by 1 base and J by 4 bases, with 21 bases between them. This CDR3 is 18 amino acids long. Germline V gene data show CDR1 as MGHRA and CDR2 as YSYEKL. The CDR3 region is CASSQASFTPGWADTQYF. The CDR3 DNA reads TGCGCCAGCAGCCAAGCGTCGTTCACCCCGGGTTGGGCAGATACGCAGTATTTT.

This chain uses TRBV27 with TRBJ2-7; 7 bases are a match to TRBD1. The V segment lost 6 bases and the J segment 6 bases; nucleotides outside the gene matches: 5. Per germline, CDR1 MNHEY and CDR2 SMNVEV (reference sequence). CDR3 length equals 12 residues. The CDR3 here is CASSLTGVEQYF. The DNA for the CDR3 is TGTGCCAGCAGCTTAACAGGGGTCGAGCAGTACTTC.

The chain couples TRBV2 to TRBJ2-1, with 9 bases fitting TRBD1. The CDR3 runs to 15 residues. The trim removed 7 bases at V and 4 bases at J, leaving 8 bases unmatched. CDR1 and CDR2 (germline): SNHLY, FYNNEI. The CDR3 here is CASKQDRGTYNEQFF. In nucleotides, the CDR3 is TGTGCCAGCAAGCAGGACAGGGGCACGTACAATGAGCAGTTCTTC. Full variable domain (missing parts from reference TRBV2 and TRBJ2-1): EPEVTQTPSHQVTQMGQEVILRCVPISNHLYFYWYRQILGQKVEFLVSFYNNEISEKSEIFDDQFSVERPDGSNFTLKIRSTKLEDSAMYFCASKQDRGTYNEQFFGPGTRLTVL.

The chain recombines TRBV7-9 with TRBJ2-5, with 8 bases that match TRBD1. CDR1 and CDR2 from the germline V gene are SEHNR and FQNEAQ (reference sequence). This CDR3 has 14 residues. The V and J ends lost 5 bases and 5 bases, in that order; junction bases with no gene match: 7. Here the CDR3 reads CASSLQGVGETQYF. The CDR3 coding sequence is TGTGCCAGCAGCCTACAGGGGGTCGGGGAGACCCAGTACTTC.

The genes are TRBV11-3 and TRBJ2-5; TRBD2 matches at 12 bases. The length of the CDR3 is 18 residues. CDR1 and CDR2 from the germline V gene are SGHNT and YENEEA. J gave up 4 bases and V 4 bases, and 13 bases lay outside the gene matches. The CDR3: CASSSASGRALGIETQYF. The CDR3 DNA is TGTGCCAGCAGCTCGGCTAGCGGGAGGGCCCTGGGTATAGAGACCCAGTACTTC.

The J gene is TRBJ2-7, the V gene TRBV7-9, with a weak D call TRBD1 (5 bases). The V gene lost 3 bases and the J gene lost 1 base, with 13 bases spanning the gap. The germline V gene encodes CDR1 SEHNR and CDR2 FQNEAQ (reference sequence). The CDR3 spans 15 residues. CDR3 region: CASSLQGQPSYEQYF. DNA for the CDR3: TGTGCCAGCAGCTTGCAGGGCCAACCTTCCTACGAGCAGTACTTC.

This rearrangement joins TRBV30 to TRBJ1-5; a possible D gene is TRBD1 (6 bases). Germline V gene sequence: CDR1 GTSNPN, CDR2 SVGIG (reference sequence). The CDR3 runs 13 residues. V lost 2 bases, J lost 5 bases, and 10 bases lay in between. This CDR3 reads CAWSLQGYQPQHF. The CDR3 DNA reads as TGTGCCTGGAGTCTACAGGGTTATCAGCCCCAGCATTTT.

V is TRBV21-1 and J is TRBJ2-2. TRBV21-1 is a pseudogene. This CDR3 spans 14 amino acids. CDR3 protein: CASSRRWRSGELFF. The CDR3 DNA sequence: TGTGCCAGCAGCCGCCGCTGGCGAAGCGGGGAGCTGTTTTTT.

The chain joins TRBV6-1 to TRBJ1-5; D remains unclear. Germline lookup yields CDR1 MNHNS and CDR2 SASEGT. CDR3 length equals 13 residues. With 8 bases removed from V and 7 bases from J, the gap between germline ends came to 15 bases. The CDR3 here is CASGEQRDQPQHF. In DNA form, the CDR3 reads TGTGCCAGCGGGGAACAGCGAGACCAGCCCCAGCATTTT.

The rearrangement links TRBV29-1 to TRBJ1-2; D unclear. The V and J ends lost 5 bases and 8 bases respectively, with 12 bases between them. There are 11 residues in the CDR3. Per the germline V gene, CDR1 is SQVTM and CDR2 is ANQGSEA. CDR3 protein: CSVYQLGGYTF. The CDR3 DNA is TGCAGCGTTTATCAACTGGGAGGCTACACCTTC.

DNA of the CDR3: TGTGCCATCAGTGAGATGGTGGGGGATACGCAGTATTTT. This codes for CAISEMVGDTQYF. The chain couples TRBV10-3 to TRBJ2-3; D call uncertain. Germline-derived CDR1 and CDR2 are ENHRY and SYGVKD. V was pared by 2 bases and J by 6 bases, with 9 bases between. The CDR3 covers 13 residues.

V gene TRBV7-9 combines with J gene TRBJ2-1; 8 bases are a match to TRBD2. The CDR3 extends over 15 amino acids. The germline gives CDR1 SEHNR, CDR2 FQNEAQ (reference sequence). J gave up 6 bases and V 5 bases, and 9 bases lay outside the gene matches. DNA of the CDR3: TGTGCCAGCAGCCGCTCGGGCGCGGGAGGCAATGAGCAGTTCTTC. Encoded protein: CASSRSGAGGNEQFF.

This chain joins TRBV9 and TRBJ1-3; tentatively, D is TRBD1 (6 bases). Germline CDR1 SGDLS, CDR2 YYNGEE. V was shortened by 3 bases and J by 8 bases, with 6 bases between the two germline ends. The CDR3 runs to 11 residues. The CDR3 nucleotides are TGTGCCAGCAGCGCAGGGGACACCATATATTTT. It codes for CASSAGDTIYF.

Remarks on this clone: This specimen includes other DNA sequences encoding the same CDR3. V gene TRBV10-3 combines with J gene TRBJ1-1, with D uncertain. This CDR3 has 12 amino acids. V was shortened by 8 bases and J by 0 bases, with 7 bases between the two germline ends. CDR1 is ENHRY and CDR2 is SYGVKD in the germline V gene. The CDR3 is CAISGVNTEAFF. In DNA form, the CDR3 reads TGTGCCATCTCCGGTGTGAACACTGAAGCTTTCTTT.

CDR3 sequence (DNA): TGCACCAGCAGGACAGGGCAAAGTTGGCGGGGTAGCACAGATACGCAGTATTTT. It encodes CTSRTGQSWRGSTDTQYF. The chain combines TRBV1 with TRBJ2-3; the table calls TRBD1, which could not be checked here. TRBV1 is annotated as a pseudogene. This CDR3 has 18 amino acids.

V usage is TRBV6-5 and J usage is TRBJ2-7, with 9 bases lining up with TRBD1. CDR3 size: 16 residues. The junction had 7 bases not matched to a gene; V was cut back by 1 base and J by 3 bases. From germline, CDR1 is MNHEY and CDR2 SVGAGI. This chain's CDR3 is CASSYLKPGQGYEQYF. The CDR3 nucleotides read TGTGCCAGCAGTTACTTGAAACCGGGACAGGGCTACGAGCAGTACTTC.

The V and J genes are TRBV19 and TRBJ1-5; D gene ambiguous. Germline V gives CDR1 LNHDA, CDR2 SQIVND (reference sequence). V gave up 7 bases and J gave up 4 bases, with 20 bases separating them. This CDR3 spans 16 amino acids. DNA for the CDR3: TGTGCCAGTACCAAGAATTATGCAGGAAAAAATCAGCCCCAGCATTTT. Translating gives CASTKNYAGKNQPQHF.

In regard to this clone: In the same sample, other DNA sequences code for this CDR3. The chain combines TRBV6-5 with TRBJ2-1, with 11 bases matching TRBD2. The CDR3 runs 15 residues. V was clipped by 6 bases and J by 7 bases; unmatched bases: 8. Germline V gene lookup returns CDR1 MNHEY and CDR2 SVGAGI. CDR3 sequence reads: CASSRGTSGKNEQFF. As DNA, the CDR3 is TGTGCCAGCAGCAGAGGGACTAGCGGAAAAAATGAGCAGTTCTTC.